This T cell receptor beta chain was found in a study of low-dose radiotherapy and immunotherapy resistance in tumors. For the study at large: The study delivered 0.5 Gy per fraction every 2 weeks to Cohort 1, totaling 6.5 Gy. 1 Gy per fraction was delivered to Cohort 2 every two weeks, for 13 Gy total over 26 weeks. Patients took 300 mg oral aspirin daily for four cycles from cycle 1 day 1.

The sample's time point: before trial treatment. Patients qualified if they had advanced solid tumors that lacked tumor-infiltrating lymphocytes. This clonotype was counted ten times or more. The CDR3 contains 16 residues. Primers used for first-strand cDNA, a TRAV- and TRBV-specific set, covered both alpha and beta chains. TCR amplification used 15 to 20 PCR cycles, a constant-region primer and a V-primer adapter. Using its own MiXCR run on the reads, TCRdb lists one record per CDR3 protein. The sample contains around 90,000 distinct CDR3 sequences, 18% of which appear only once. This receptor was identified in a male donor with prostate cancer. This chain connects TRBV21-1 to TRBJ1-6; the tabulated D call, TRBD1, remains unverified against the DNA. TRBV21-1 is a known pseudogene. Specimen: PBMCs, collected before treatment. The CDR3 sequence: CASSNPGAFHNSPLHF. The CDR3 DNA is TGTGCCAGCAGCAACCCCGGGGCCTTTCATAATTCACCCCTCCACTTT.